One and the same sample provided the 19 T cell receptor beta chains below, sequenced in a study of blood T cells in healthy people across ages. The use of a sample-barcoded 5' primer and a J-beta primer mix characterized a second PCR of roughly 6 to 11 cycles. TCRdb re-called the 5' RACE reads with MiXCR, one entry per CDR3 protein. The data contain 850,000 to 1,300,000 distinct CDR3 sequences, around 45% of them singletons. Sample: blood. All receptors derive from a woman aged 55-75 years in good health.

The V and J genes are TRBV21-1 and TRBJ2-7; the table's D call, TRBD1, has no DNA check behind it. TRBV21-1 is labeled a pseudogene. This CDR3 comprises 16 residues. The CDR3, as DNA: TGTGCCAGCAGCAAAACCCATGGGACAGGGTCCCACGAGCAGTACTTC. As protein: CASSKTHGTGSHEQYF.

This clonotype was seen repeatedly, ten times or more. The chain is built from TRBV7-9 and TRBJ1-2; D is unclear. Trimming removed 4 bases from V and 6 bases from J, with 6 bases in between. The CDR3 loop spans 11 amino acids. The germline CDR1 and CDR2 sequences are SEHNR and FQNEAQ (reference sequence). The CDR3 loop is CASSYSDGYTF. The DNA of the CDR3 is TGTGCCAGCAGCTATAGCGATGGCTACACCTTC.

The CDR3 spells CASSPRLAGAGNEQYF. DNA for the CDR3: TGTGCCAGCAGCCCTAGGCTAGCGGGAGCAGGCAATGAGCAGTACTTC. This rearrangement joins TRBV9 to TRBJ2-1; 10 bases line up with TRBD2. TRBJ2-7 explains the end of the DNA better; the J call may be wrong. The length of the CDR3 is 16 residues. Looked up from germline, CDR1 is SGDLS and CDR2 is YYNGEE.

There are a few counts of this clonotype. The chain recombines TRBV5-1 with TRBJ2-1; 8 bases align to TRBD2. Germline CDR1 reads SGHRS; CDR2 reads YFSETQ. This CDR3 spans 15 amino acids. The V and J ends lost 4 bases and 5 bases, in that order; junction bases with no gene match: 8. CDR3 protein: CASSPWVAGNNEQFF. CDR3 bases: TGCGCCAGCAGCCCCTGGGTAGCGGGAAACAATGAGCAGTTCTTC.

A few counts support this clonotype. The J gene is TRBJ1-6, the V gene TRBV6-1, with D perhaps TRBD1 (5 bases). The length of the CDR3 is 18 residues. V was trimmed by 0 bases and J by 4 bases, leaving 16 bases between them. CDR1 MNHNS and CDR2 SASEGT come from the germline V gene. The CDR3, as DNA: TGTGCCAGCAGTGAAGCAGTGGAGGGGAGTTCATATAATTCACCCCTCCACTTT. This encodes CASSEAVEGSSYNSPLHF.

Remarks on this clonotype: Its ends do not fully match the called genes, so a read error is possible. This chain links TRBV27 with TRBJ2-1; 10 nucleotides align to TRBD1. Judging by the DNA end, TRBJ2-7 fits better; the J call may be wrong. The CDR3 runs to 12 residues. Germline values: CDR1 MNHEY, CDR2 SMNVEV (reference sequence). The DNA of the CDR3 is TGCCAAGTCCGGACAGGGGGTTTTGAGCAGTACTTC. It translates to CQVRTGGFEQYF.

As regards this clonotype: It is likely a read error, because the conserved phenylalanine at the end of the CDR3 is missing. V is TRBV6-2 or TRBV6-3 and J is TRBJ1-2; D gene uncertain. Germline assignment: CDR1 MNHEY and CDR2 SVGEGT. V lost 8 bases and J lost 0, with 13 bases in between. The CDR3 totals 14 residues. Here the CDR3 DNA reads TGTGCCAGCTCCGAGGTTCGCGCTAACTATGGCTACACCTCC. Protein sequence: CASSEVRANYGYTS.

V and J are TRBV12-3 or TRBV12-4 and TRBJ2-3; a weak D match, TRBD2 (5 bases). CDR3 length: 15 amino acids. V was shortened by 3 bases and J by 2 bases, with 12 bases between the two germline ends. CDR3 nucleotide sequence: TGTGCCAGCAGTTTTCGAACTAGTTCCACAGATACGCAGTATTTT. Translation: CASSFRTSSTDTQYF.

This clonotype appeared many times. The rearrangement uses TRBV27 and TRBJ1-2; unclear D gene. CDR3 length: 13 amino acids. Deletions cut 2 bases from V and 4 bases from J, with 8 bases between. The germline V gene encodes CDR1 MNHEY and CDR2 SMNVEV (reference sequence). The CDR3 sequence is CASSLGRLYGYTF. As DNA, the CDR3 is TGTGCCAGCAGTTTAGGCCGGCTCTATGGCTACACCTTC.

In this sample, this clonotype turned up a few times. This chain uses TRBV28 with TRBJ2-1; either TRBD1 or TRBD2 may fit D (5 bases each). The V end was cut by 5 bases, the J end by 3 bases, with 11 bases between. The CDR3 has 14 residues. Germline CDR1 MDHEN, CDR2 SYDVKM. The CDR3 DNA follows: TGTGCCAGCAGTGACCGGGACGGCTACAATGAGCAGTTCTTC. It is translated as CASSDRDGYNEQFF. The whole variable domain, remainder taken from reference TRBV28 and TRBJ2-1, is DVKVTQSSRYLVKRTGEKVFLECVQDMDHENMFWYRQDPGLGLRLIYFSYDVKMKEKGDIPEGYSVSREKKERFSLILESASTNQTSMYLCASSDRDGYNEQFFGPGTRLTVL.

The J gene is TRBJ2-6, the V gene TRBV24-1; D ambiguous. This CDR3 has 17 amino acids. Trimming took 1 base from V and 4 from J, leaving 13 bases between them. Germline assignment: CDR1 KGHDR and CDR2 SFDVKD. In DNA form, the CDR3 reads TGTGCCACCAGTGATTTTGGGGTCGGGTCCGGGGCCAACGTCCTGACTTTC. Translated, it gives CATSDFGVGSGANVLTF.

This clonotype appeared a few times. The V call is TRBV7-3, the J call TRBJ2-1, with D perhaps TRBD1 (6 bases). V was trimmed by 6 bases and J by 8 bases, leaving 8 bases between them. From germline, CDR1 is SGHTA and CDR2 FQGTGA. This CDR3 is built from 11 residues. CDR3 amino acids: CASSGGDEQFF. Here the CDR3 DNA reads TGTGCCAGCAGTGGGGGCGATGAGCAGTTCTTC.

This chain connects TRBV24-1 to TRBJ2-1; tentatively, D is TRBD2 (6 bases). Trimming took off 4 bases at V and 1 base at J, with 13 bases between the two ends. Germline lookup yields CDR1 KGHDR and CDR2 SFDVKD. The CDR3 extends over 16 amino acids. CDR3 in DNA: TGTGCCACCAGTGACCGGGGGAAGGGTTCCTACAATGAGCAGTTCTTC. Translating it yields CATSDRGKGSYNEQFF.

In this sample, this clonotype turned up a few times. The chain links TRBV9 to TRBJ2-1; 14 nucleotides agree with TRBD2. The CDR3 loop spans 16 amino acids. From germline, CDR1 is SGDLS and CDR2 YYNGEE. Unmatched junction bases numbered 8, after V lost 4 bases and J lost 8 bases. The CDR3 here is CASSNPGTSGSYEQFF. The CDR3 DNA is TGTGCCAGCAGCAACCCCGGGACTAGCGGGAGTTATGAGCAGTTCTTC.

Remarks on this clonotype: A much larger clone lies one base from this, so it may be a read error. This chain uses TRBV10-3 with TRBJ2-1; TRBD2 matches at 11 bases. The V and J ends lost 10 bases and 8 bases, in that order; junction bases with no gene match: 10. CDR1 ENHRY and CDR2 SYGVKD come from the germline V gene. This CDR3 has 14 residues. DNA for the CDR3: TGTGCCACCAGAGACCTAGCGGGAGGCGATGAGCAGTTCTTC. It yields the protein CATRDLAGGDEQFF.

This clonotype occurred a few times. V usage is TRBV2 and J usage is TRBJ2-5, with 9 bases identical to TRBD2. This CDR3 has 13 residues. Losses at the gene ends were 7 bases for V and 4 bases for J; bases not matched to a gene: 4. Germline V gene sequence: CDR1 SNHLY, CDR2 FYNNEI. DNA for the CDR3: TGTGCCAGCAAGGAAGCGGGGGGAGAGACCCAGTACTTC. It codes for CASKEAGGETQYF.

V and J are TRBV6-2 or TRBV6-3 and TRBJ1-2, with unresolved D. Germline V gene lookup returns CDR1 MNHEY and CDR2 SVGEGT. CDR3 length: 9 amino acids. Trimming took off 4 bases at V and 10 bases at J, with 4 bases between the two ends. The CDR3 DNA reads as TGTGCCAGCAGTTCGTCCTACACCTTC. Its translation: CASSSSYTF.

The rearrangement uses TRBV29-1 and TRBJ1-1; a weak D match, TRBD1 (5 bases). The V end was cut by 6 bases, the J end by 1 base, with 9 bases between. This CDR3 comprises 12 residues. Germline V lookup: CDR1 SQVTM, CDR2 ANQGSEA. The CDR3 nucleotides read TGCAGCGTACAACAGGCGAACACTGAAGCTTTCTTT. Amino acid sequence: CSVQQANTEAFF.

This clonotype was recorded a few times. The chain links TRBV28 to TRBJ2-2, with a weak D call TRBD2 (6 bases). The V gene lost 11 bases and the J gene lost 2 bases, with 9 bases spanning the gap. The CDR3 length is 12 residues. The germline V gene encodes CDR1 MDHEN and CDR2 SYDVKM. The DNA for the CDR3 is TGTGCCGGAGGGGACAACACCGGGGAGCTGTTTTTT. Translation gives CAGGDNTGELFF.